This T cell receptor (beta chain) is drawn from a study of T cells of healthy individuals. This clonotype was counted between two and nine times. TCRdb called the 5' RACE reads again in MiXCR, with one record for every CDR3 protein. The sample records 40,000 to 65,000 distinct CDR3 sequences, about 15% being singletons. This TCR was sampled from a human donor in good health.

CDR3 bases: TGCGCCAGCAGCTTGAGATGGGGCGTTCGGGGCAGAGATAATTCACCCCTCCACTTT. It translates to CASSLRWGVRGRDNSPLHF. This sequence joins TRBV5-1 and TRBJ1-6; TRBD1 is a possible D gene (5 bases). CDR1 is SGHRS, CDR2 YFSETQ, per germline. Trimming shortened V by 1 base and J by 5 bases, and 22 bases separated the two germline ends. CDR3 length: 19 residues.